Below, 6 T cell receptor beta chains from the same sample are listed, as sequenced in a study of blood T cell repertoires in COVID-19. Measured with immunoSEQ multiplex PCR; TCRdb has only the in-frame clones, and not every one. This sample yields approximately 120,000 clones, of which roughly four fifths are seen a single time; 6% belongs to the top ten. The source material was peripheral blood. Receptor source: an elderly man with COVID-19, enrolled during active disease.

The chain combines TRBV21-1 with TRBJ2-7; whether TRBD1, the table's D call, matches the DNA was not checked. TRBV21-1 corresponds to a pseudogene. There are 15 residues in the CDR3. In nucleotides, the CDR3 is TGTGCCAGCAGGCCGTCGACAACGATTAACTACGAGCAGTACTTC. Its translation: CASRPSTTINYEQYF.

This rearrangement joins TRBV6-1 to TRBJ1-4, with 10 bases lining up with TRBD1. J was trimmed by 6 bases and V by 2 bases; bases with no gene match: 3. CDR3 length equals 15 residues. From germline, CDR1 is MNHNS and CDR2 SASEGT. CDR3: CASSEPGTGDEKLFF. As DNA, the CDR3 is TGTGCCAGCAGTGAACCTGGGACAGGGGATGAAAAACTGTTTTTT.

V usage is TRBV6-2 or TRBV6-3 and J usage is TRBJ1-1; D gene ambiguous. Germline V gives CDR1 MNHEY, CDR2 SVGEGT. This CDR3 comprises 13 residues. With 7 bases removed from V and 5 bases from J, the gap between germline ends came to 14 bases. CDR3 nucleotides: TGTGCCAGCACCCCTTCCGGTGGTACTGAAGCTTTCTTT. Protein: CASTPSGGTEAFF.

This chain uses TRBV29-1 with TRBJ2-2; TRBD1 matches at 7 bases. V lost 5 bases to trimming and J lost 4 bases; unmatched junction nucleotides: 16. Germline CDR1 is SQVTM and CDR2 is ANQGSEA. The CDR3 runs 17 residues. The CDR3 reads CSVPRRGTGAGTGELFF. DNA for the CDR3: TGCAGCGTTCCCCGCCGGGGTACAGGGGCGGGCACCGGGGAGCTGTTTTTT.

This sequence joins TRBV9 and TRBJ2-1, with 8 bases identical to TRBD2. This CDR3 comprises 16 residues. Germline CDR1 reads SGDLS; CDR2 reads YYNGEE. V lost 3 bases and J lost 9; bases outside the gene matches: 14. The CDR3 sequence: CASSAGGSGRIGEQFF. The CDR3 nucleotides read TGTGCCAGCAGCGCCGGAGGGAGCGGGAGAATAGGTGAGCAGTTCTTC.

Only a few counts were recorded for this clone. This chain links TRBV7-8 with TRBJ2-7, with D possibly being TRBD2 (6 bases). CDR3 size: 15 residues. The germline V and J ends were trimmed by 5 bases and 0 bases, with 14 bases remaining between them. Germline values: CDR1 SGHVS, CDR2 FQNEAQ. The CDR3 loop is CASSQRRVTSYEQYF. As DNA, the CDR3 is TGTGCCAGCAGCCAAAGGAGGGTAACCTCCTACGAGCAGTACTTC.